The clone carrying this T cell receptor beta chain was counted many times. These data originate in a study of T-cell reconstitution after alpha-beta-depleted transplantation in children. Using unique molecular identifiers, the investigators prepared the TCRbeta library. Each CDR3 protein is one row after TCRdb ran MiXCR on the PCR reads. The sample gives more than 200,000 distinct CDR3 sequences, about 9.6% of which show up once; approximately 5.4% is in the top ten. Trimming stripped 1 base from V and 3 bases from J, with 12 bases between. The CDR3 extends over 16 amino acids. The germline V gene encodes CDR1 LGHNA and CDR2 YSLEER.

This receptor was identified in a human donor who donated a stem cell graft to a child with SCID. V is TRBV4-3 and J is TRBJ1-4; possible D gene TRBD1, 6 bases. The sequencing here drew on PBMCs from the stem cell graft donor, taken from the stem cell graft. The CDR3 nucleotides read TGCGCCAGCAGCCAAGGGAACAGGGTCCCTAATGAAAAACTGTTTTTT. Translating it yields CASSQGNRVPNEKLFF.